Below are 2 T cell receptor beta chains sequenced from a single sample in a study of post-analysis software for immune sequencing data. Study-wide results and limits: Higher frequency in patients than in controls was seen for 5 or 6 TRBV segments, with TRBV5-6, TRBV5-1 and TRBV20-1 among them.

These receptors lack a known antigen. Each TCR beta cDNA library carried unique molecular identifiers. TCRdb reanalysed the PCR reads using MiXCR and keeps one entry per CDR3 protein. The sample shows a few hundred thousand distinct CDR3 sequences, 36% of them seen only once. Sequenced: blood. All receptors come from a girl aged 10-17 years with multiple sclerosis.

The chain employs TRBV5-1 and TRBJ2-7; TRBD1 aligns across 8 bases. CDR1 and CDR2 (germline): SGHRS, YFSETQ. Unmatched junction bases numbered 12, after V lost 4 bases and J lost 3 bases. The CDR3 contains 16 residues. The CDR3 sequence is CASSPGTGLYFYEQYF. The DNA for the CDR3 is TGCGCCAGCAGCCCTGGGACAGGCCTGTACTTCTACGAGCAGTACTTC.

CDR3 sequence (DNA): TGCGCCAGCAGCCGGGGGCGCCAGAACACCGGGGAGCTGTTTTTT. Translated, it gives CASSRGRQNTGELFF. V is TRBV5-1 and J is TRBJ2-2, with D perhaps assigned TRBD1 or TRBD2 (6 bases each). Germline loops: CDR1 SGHRS, CDR2 YFSETQ. The V gene lost 4 bases and the J gene lost 1 base, with 11 bases spanning the gap. The CDR3 has 15 amino acids. Looking up the rest from reference TRBV5-1 and TRBJ2-2 gives the full variable domain: KAGVTQTPRYLIKTRGQQVTLSCSPISGHRSVSWYQQTPGQGLQFLFEYFSETQRNKGNFPGRFSGRQFSNSRSEMNVSTLELGDSALYLCASSRGRQNTGELFFGEGSRLTVL.